These 27 T cell receptor beta chains were all obtained from the same sample, sequenced in a study of patients and donors after allogeneic stem cell transplantation. TCRdb re-called the RT-PCR reads through MiXCR, storing one row per CDR3 protein. The sample includes some 880,000 distinct CDR3 sequences, more than 15% of them seen just once. The sample taken for sequencing was blood, either unsorted or a sorted T cell fraction (not recorded which). The receptors shown here come from a human donor who was either an allogeneic HSCT recipient or a stem cell or donor lymphocyte infusion donor (not recorded which). It is not recorded whose cells these are; they may come from a transplant donor.

The chain has TRBV20-1 and TRBJ2-1, with 9 bases identical to TRBD2. The germline V gene has CDR1 DFQATT and CDR2 SNEGSKA (reference sequence). This CDR3 spans 15 amino acids. The junction had 4 bases not matched to a gene; V was cut back by 0 bases and J by 4 bases. CDR3 nucleotide sequence: TGCAGTGCTAGAGAGACTAGCGGTTCTTACAATGAGCAGTTCTTC. It translates to CSARETSGSYNEQFF.

The chain joins TRBV12-5 to TRBJ1-1, with 11 bases lining up with TRBD1. The V and J ends lost 1 base and 5 bases, in that order; junction bases with no gene match: 6. In germline, CDR1 is LGHNT, CDR2 FRNRAP. CDR3 length: 16 amino acids. CDR3 region: CASGLAGTGGRTEAFF. CDR3 in DNA: TGTGCTAGTGGTTTGGCGGGGACAGGGGGAAGAACTGAAGCTTTCTTT.

The gene calls are TRBV7-2 and TRBJ2-3, with D perhaps TRBD1 (6 bases). Germline values: CDR1 SGHTA, CDR2 FQGNSA. There are 14 residues in the CDR3. The V and J ends lost 7 bases and 0 bases respectively, with 11 bases between them. As DNA, the CDR3 is TGTGCCAGCACCCGGACAGAAAGCACAGATACGCAGTATTTT. Its protein is CASTRTESTDTQYF.

The V and J genes are TRBV7-9 and TRBJ1-1; D is undetermined. Germline CDR1 is SEHNR and CDR2 is FQNEAQ (reference sequence). Trimming took 0 bases from V and 1 from J, leaving 9 bases between them. The length of the CDR3 is 15 residues. For the CDR3, the DNA is TGTGCCAGCAGCTTAGCGACGGGCGAGAACACTGAAGCTTTCTTT. Translation gives CASSLATGENTEAFF.

This clonotype appeared many times. This sequence joins TRBV27 and TRBJ1-5; D not certain. V lost 1 base and J 4 bases, leaving 5 bases between the germline ends. Germline V gives CDR1 MNHEY, CDR2 SMNVEV (reference sequence). This CDR3 has 13 amino acids. The CDR3 here is CASSLLGNQPQHF. The CDR3 DNA is TGTGCCAGCAGTTTATTGGGGAATCAGCCCCAGCATTTT.

This clonotype was counted ten times or more. CDR3 nucleotides: TGCGCCAGCAGCCTGAATCCTCTAGAGACCCAGTACTTC. Translating it yields CASSLNPLETQYF. The chain is built from TRBV5-1 and TRBJ2-5; D remains ambiguous. The CDR3 spans 13 residues. Germline V lookup: CDR1 SGHRS, CDR2 YFSETQ. V lost 4 bases to trimming and J lost 4 bases, with 11 bases between them.

The chain combines TRBV24-1 with TRBJ2-1; the match to TRBD2 covers 7 bases. The germline CDR1 and CDR2 sequences are KGHDR and SFDVKD. This CDR3 region has 16 residues. J lost 0 bases, V lost 6 bases, and 7 bases had no gene match. This chain's CDR3 is CATSPTSDPSYNEQFF. The CDR3 coding sequence is TGTGCCACCAGTCCAACTAGCGACCCCTCCTACAATGAGCAGTTCTTC.

The genes are TRBV20-1 and TRBJ1-2; possibly TRBD1 for D (6 bases). With 3 bases removed from V and 0 bases from J, the gap between germline ends came to 14 bases. The V gene's germline CDR1 is DFQATT and CDR2 SNEGSKA (reference sequence). CDR3 length equals 15 residues. CDR3 coding DNA: TGCAGTGCTAGGGGCGGGGGCCTAGCTAACTATGGCTACACCTTC. Protein sequence: CSARGGGLANYGYTF.

There are a few counts of this clonotype. The chain has TRBV12-3 or TRBV12-4 and TRBJ2-1, with D possibly being TRBD2 (5 bases). V shed 6 bases and J shed 6 bases, with 18 bases lying between them. This CDR3 region has 15 residues. CDR3 nucleotide sequence: TGTGCCAGCAGGTACCGGGGTGGGTTGAGCAATGAGCAGTTCTTC. Translating gives CASRYRGGLSNEQFF.

The gene calls are TRBV5-8 and TRBJ2-7; 9 bases match TRBD1. Germline V gene lookup returns CDR1 SGHTS and CDR2 YDEGEE. This CDR3 contains 16 residues. With 3 bases clipped from V and 2 bases from J, the junction kept 9 bases outside the gene matches. In nucleotides, the CDR3 is TGTGCCAGCAGCTATAAGCCGGGACAGGGTCCCTACGAGCAGTACTTC. This encodes CASSYKPGQGPYEQYF.

This clonotype was detected a few times. This sequence joins TRBV20-1 and TRBJ2-5; D not resolved. V lost 0 bases and J lost 7, with 6 bases in between. Germline V gives CDR1 DFQATT, CDR2 SNEGSKA (reference sequence). This CDR3 is 11 amino acids long. CDR3 DNA: TGCAGTGCTAGAGATCCACGGACCCAGTACTTC. It codes for CSARDPRTQYF.

Written as DNA, the CDR3 is TGCGCCAGCAGCCCCAACGGGCGGGATAAAGGCCATGGCTACACCTTC. It encodes CASSPNGRDKGHGYTF. This chain connects TRBV5-1 to TRBJ1-2, with unresolved D. Trimming pared 4 bases from V and 6 bases from J, leaving 22 bases between. CDR3 length: 16 amino acids. The germline gives CDR1 SGHRS, CDR2 YFSETQ.

The gene calls are TRBV3-1 and TRBJ2-7; no firm D call. The germline V and J ends were trimmed by 1 base and 4 bases, with 5 bases remaining between them. The CDR3 extends over 12 amino acids. Per the germline V gene, CDR1 is LGHDT and CDR2 is YNNKEL (reference sequence). The CDR3 loop is CASSQAEYEQYF. CDR3 bases: TGTGCCAGCAGCCAAGCGGAATACGAGCAGTACTTC.

Of note for this clonotype: The germline gene is not matched at one end of the junction; a read error may be the cause. This chain links TRBV7-7 with TRBJ1-1; D is uncertain. This CDR3 contains 13 residues. CDR1 SSHAT and CDR2 FNYEAQ come from the germline V gene (reference sequence). The CDR3 DNA reads as TGTGCTAGCAGCTTCAGGAAGAACACTGAAGCTTTCTTT. Translation gives CASSFRKNTEAFF.

J is TRBJ1-1 and V is TRBV7-9, with 7 nucleotides matching TRBD1. Germline-derived CDR1 and CDR2 are SEHNR and FQNEAQ (reference sequence). The V gene end was trimmed by 7 bases and the J gene end by 1 base; junction bases not matched to a gene: 12. The CDR3 spans 16 residues. CDR3 sequence reads: CASTKAGGARNTEAFF. CDR3 coding DNA: TGTGCCAGCACCAAAGCAGGGGGAGCTAGGAACACTGAAGCTTTCTTT. The entire variable domain, with the rest obtained from reference TRBV7-9 and TRBJ1-1, is as follows: DTGVSQNPRHKITKRGQNVTFRCDPISEHNRLYWYRQTLGQGPEFLTYFQNEAQLEKSRLLSDRFSAERPKGSFSTLEIQRTEQGDSAMYLCASTKAGGARNTEAFFGQGTRLTVV.

This sequence joins TRBV20-1 and TRBJ2-3; 12 bases match TRBD2. CDR1 is DFQATT and CDR2 is SNEGSKA in the germline V gene (reference sequence). CDR3 length: 16 residues. With V trimmed by 0 bases and J by 4 bases, 5 bases remained unmatched. This CDR3 reads CSARDGASGRADTQYF. The CDR3 DNA follows: TGCAGTGCTAGAGATGGCGCTAGCGGGAGGGCAGATACGCAGTATTTT.

This clonotype appeared many times. The V gene is TRBV20-1, the J gene TRBJ1-6; unclear D gene. In germline, CDR1 is DFQATT, CDR2 SNEGSKA (reference sequence). Trimming removed 3 bases from V and 9 bases from J, with 12 bases in between. This CDR3 has 13 amino acids. Here the CDR3 DNA reads TGCAGTGCTAGGACACCATTGACTTCACCCCTCCACTTT. Translated, it gives CSARTPLTSPLHF.

This chain links TRBV24-1 with TRBJ2-1; TRBD1 matches at 8 bases. The V and J ends lost 5 bases and 6 bases, in that order; junction bases with no gene match: 14. Germline V CDR1 and CDR2: KGHDR, SFDVKD. This CDR3 is 17 amino acids long. CDR3 sequence reads: CATSGPGGSSQRNEQFF. Written as DNA, the CDR3 is TGTGCCACCAGTGGCCCAGGGGGCTCAAGTCAACGCAATGAGCAGTTCTTC.

This clonotype was detected many times. The genes are TRBV6-1 and TRBJ1-5, with 7 bases matching TRBD1. V lost 4 bases to trimming and J lost 3 bases; unmatched junction nucleotides: 12. The CDR3 length is 17 residues. Germline values: CDR1 MNHNS, CDR2 SASEGT. For the CDR3, the DNA is TGTGCCAGCAGTGCTACTTTTGGCAGGGGGTACAATCAGCCCCAGCATTTT. Its protein is CASSATFGRGYNQPQHF.

This clonotype was counted a few times. This sequence joins TRBV5-1 and TRBJ1-1; D is perhaps TRBD1 (5 bases). V shed 2 bases and J shed 7 bases, with 18 bases lying between them. CDR1 is SGHRS and CDR2 is YFSETQ in the germline V gene. The CDR3 sequence is 15 residues long. The CDR3 DNA reads as TGCGCCAGCAGCTTCGCAGGGTTACATAATGGTGAAGCTTTCTTT. Translated: CASSFAGLHNGEAFF.

This rearrangement joins TRBV27 to TRBJ1-2, with no clear D. Germline V gene sequence: CDR1 MNHEY, CDR2 SMNVEV (reference sequence). Trimming took 3 bases from V and 6 from J, leaving 11 bases between them. This CDR3 is built from 13 residues. This CDR3 is CASSFRRFHGYTF. Here the CDR3 DNA reads TGTGCCAGCAGTTTTAGGCGGTTCCATGGCTACACCTTC.

In DNA form, the CDR3 reads TGTGCCATCTCTCGGACCGAAGATGAGCAGTTCTTC. Translated, it gives CAISRTEDEQFF. The rearrangement joins TRBV10-3 to TRBJ2-1; D call uncertain. Trimming removed 8 bases from V and 8 bases from J, with 13 bases in between. This CDR3 is built from 12 residues. Looked up from germline, CDR1 is ENHRY and CDR2 is SYGVKD.

The CDR3 region is CAWSVGAIEQYF. In nucleotides, the CDR3 is TGTGCCTGGAGTGTGGGGGCCATCGAACAGTACTTC. The chain carries TRBV30 and TRBJ2-7; D is perhaps TRBD1 (6 bases). Deletions cut 0 bases from V and 10 bases from J, with 13 bases between. The CDR3 runs 12 residues. From germline, CDR1 is GTSNPN and CDR2 SVGIG (reference sequence).

This clonotype was picked up a small number of times. This chain joins TRBV29-1 and TRBJ2-1, with 7 bases aligning to TRBD1. This CDR3 contains 14 residues. Trimming removed 8 bases from V and 0 bases from J; junction bases left unmatched: 7. Germline V gene lookup returns CDR1 SQVTM and CDR2 ANQGSEA. The CDR3 loop is CSPPRGPSYNEQFF. CDR3 nucleotide sequence: TGCAGCCCGCCGAGGGGGCCCTCCTACAATGAGCAGTTCTTC.

This clonotype has only a few counts. The chain recombines TRBV15 with TRBJ2-3, with D hard to call. V lost 8 bases, J lost 0 bases, and 12 bases lay in between. CDR1 and CDR2 (germline): LNHNV, YYDKDF (reference sequence). This CDR3 contains 14 residues. This chain's CDR3 is CATSKTLSTDTQYF. CDR3 coding DNA: TGTGCCACCTCCAAGACTCTTAGCACAGATACGCAGTATTTT.

The table lists this clonotype with a few counts. The chain joins TRBV20-1 to TRBJ2-7; TRBD1 agrees at 8 bases. The CDR3 has 14 residues. The germline V gene has CDR1 DFQATT and CDR2 SNEGSKA (reference sequence). Trimming removed 1 base from V and 0 bases from J; junction bases left unmatched: 2. CDR3 amino acids: CSARGGQASYEQYF. The CDR3 DNA reads TGCAGTGCTAGAGGGGGACAGGCCTCCTACGAGCAGTACTTC.

The chain recombines TRBV4-1 with TRBJ1-6; D is possibly TRBD1 (5 bases). The germline V and J ends were trimmed by 4 bases and 3 bases, with 13 bases remaining between them. This CDR3 comprises 16 residues. Germline CDR1 reads MGHRA; CDR2 reads YSYEKL. CDR3 amino acids: CASSPGPRFYNSPLHF. In DNA, the CDR3 is TGCGCCAGCAGCCCGGGGCCGAGGTTCTATAATTCACCCCTCCACTTT.